Following are 23 T cell receptor beta chains from one sample sequenced in a study of blood T cells in healthy people across ages. For the second PCR, which ran for 7 to 11 cycles, a sample-barcoded 5' primer and a J-beta primer mix were used. TCRdb reprocessed the 5' RACE reads via MiXCR and lists one record per CDR3 protein. The repertoire has 700,000 or so distinct CDR3 sequences, about 24% of them found once; the top ten carry under 25%. Sequencing was done on a sample of blood. These receptors were collected from a man in his sixties or seventies in good health.

This clonotype was counted between two and nine times. The DNA for the CDR3 is TGTGCCAGCAGCAGGGACCGGGCAGTAAACACTGAAGCTTTCTTT. It translates to CASSRDRAVNTEAFF. The J gene is TRBJ1-1, the V gene TRBV9, with D perhaps matching TRBD1 (5 bases). Deletions cut 4 bases from V and 2 bases from J, with 15 bases between. Germline V gene lookup returns CDR1 SGDLS and CDR2 YYNGEE. This CDR3 has 15 residues. The full variable domain, in which reference TRBV9 and TRBJ1-1 provide the parts outside the CDR3, is DSGVTQTPKHLITATGQRVTLRCSPRSGDLSVYWYQQSLDQGLQFLIQYYNGEERAKGNILERFSAQQFPDLHSELNLSSLELGDSALYFCASSRDRAVNTEAFFGQGTRLTVV.

The J gene is TRBJ2-3, the V gene TRBV7-2; D remains ambiguous. Germline V CDR1 and CDR2: SGHTA, FQGNSA. The V end was cut by 3 bases, the J end by 2 bases, with 12 bases between. The CDR3 is 15 amino acids. The DNA for the CDR3 is TGTGCCAGCAGCTTTAAGGGCCTAACCACAGATACGCAGTATTTT. Its protein is CASSFKGLTTDTQYF.

This clonotype was counted only a few times. The J gene is TRBJ1-1, the V gene TRBV19; D not certain. Germline loops: CDR1 LNHDA, CDR2 SQIVND (reference sequence). The V end was cut by 9 bases, the J end by 1 base, with 18 bases between. The CDR3 runs to 15 residues. CDR3 sequence reads: CASIPRDRGNTEAFF. DNA of the CDR3: TGTGCCAGCATCCCCCGGGATCGGGGGAACACTGAAGCTTTCTTT. The full variable domain, its missing parts supplied by reference TRBV19 and TRBJ1-1, is DGGITQSPKYLFRKEGQNVTLSCEQNLNHDAMYWYRQDPGQGLRLIYYSQIVNDFQKGDIAEGYSVSREKKESFPLTVTSAQKNPTAFYLCASIPRDRGNTEAFFGQGTRLTVV.

V and J are TRBV10-3 and TRBJ2-5; D remains unclear. This CDR3 has 13 residues. Germline V gene lookup returns CDR1 ENHRY and CDR2 SYGVKD. Trimming left V 8 bases short and J 4 bases short, with 14 bases between. The CDR3 DNA follows: TGTGCCATCTTCAAGTACTGGGGAGAGACCCAGTACTTC. Its protein product is CAIFKYWGETQYF.

The V and J genes are TRBV30 and TRBJ2-3; 7 bases align to TRBD2. Germline V gene sequence: CDR1 GTSNPN, CDR2 SVGIG (reference sequence). The CDR3 loop spans 13 amino acids. V trimming: 0 bases; J trimming: 5 bases; junction bases outside the gene matches: 2. Here the CDR3 DNA reads TGTGCCTGGAGTGTGGGGAGGGGAGATACGCAGTATTTT. Amino acids: CAWSVGRGDTQYF. Together with reference TRBV30 and TRBJ2-3, the CDR3 gives the full variable domain: SQTIHQWPATLVQPVGSPLSLECTVEGTSNPNLYWYRQAAGRGLQLLFYSVGIGQISSEVPQNLSASRPQDRQFILSSKKLLLSDSGFYLCAWSVGRGDTQYFGPGTRLTVL.

This chain connects TRBV12-3 or TRBV12-4 to TRBJ1-5; D is possibly TRBD1 (5 bases). Trimming cost V 7 bases and J 7 bases, with 17 bases left between them. The CDR3 sequence is 14 residues long. For the CDR3, the DNA is TGTGCCAGCACCTCCCGGGGGGGGACCCAGCCCCAGCATTTT. Amino acid sequence: CASTSRGGTQPQHF.

The chain carries TRBV5-1 and TRBJ2-2, with D perhaps TRBD1 (5 bases). V shed 5 bases and J shed 4 bases, with 15 bases lying between them. CDR1 is SGHRS, CDR2 YFSETQ, per germline. The CDR3 contains 15 residues. The CDR3 loop is CASRKGQGSTGELFF. For the CDR3, the DNA is TGCGCCAGCAGGAAGGGTCAGGGCAGCACCGGGGAGCTGTTTTTT.

A few counts support this clonotype. The chain combines TRBV25-1 with TRBJ2-2, with 7 nucleotides matching TRBD2. The germline V gene has CDR1 MGHDK and CDR2 SYGVNS. This CDR3 has 15 amino acids. V was pared by 2 bases and J by 4 bases, with 4 bases of the junction left unmatched. The CDR3 DNA reads as TGTGCCAGCAGTGAAGCGGGAGCAATCACCGGGGAGCTGTTTTTT. It specifies CASSEAGAITGELFF.

The chain carries TRBV10-3 and TRBJ2-2; 10 nucleotides line up with TRBD2. V trimming: 0 bases; J trimming: 6 bases; junction bases outside the gene matches: 4. The CDR3 runs to 16 residues. Germline values: CDR1 ENHRY, CDR2 SYGVKD. In nucleotides, the CDR3 is TGTGCCATCAGTGAGTCAACTAGCGGGAAGCCCGGGGAGCTGTTTTTT. Protein: CAISESTSGKPGELFF.

Many counts were recorded for this clonotype. This rearrangement joins TRBV28 to TRBJ2-5; the D gene is possibly TRBD1 (6 bases). V lost 6 bases, J lost 2 bases, and 16 bases lay in between. This CDR3 is built from 15 residues. Germline V lookup: CDR1 MDHEN, CDR2 SYDVKM. CDR3 DNA: TGTGCCAGCAGATGGGGTCAGGGGTGGCAAGAGACCCAGTACTTC. Its translation: CASRWGQGWQETQYF.

The chain employs TRBV7-2 and TRBJ2-3, with TRBD2 matching over 11 bases. The CDR3 loop spans 15 amino acids. J was trimmed by 5 bases and V by 6 bases; bases with no gene match: 7. The V gene's germline CDR1 is SGHTA and CDR2 FQGNSA. The CDR3 spells CASSSTSGIGDTQYF. CDR3 sequence (DNA): TGTGCCAGCAGTTCGACTAGCGGGATAGGAGATACGCAGTATTTT.

This clonotype was detected many times. V and J are TRBV29-1 and TRBJ2-3; D unclear. Germline V gene sequence: CDR1 SQVTM, CDR2 ANQGSEA. V lost 7 bases, J lost 7 bases, and 18 bases lay in between. This CDR3 has 13 residues. CDR3: CSAYGGELNTQYF. CDR3 DNA sequence: TGCAGCGCCTACGGTGGTGAACTAAATACGCAGTATTTT.

This clonotype has at least ten counts. The DNA for the CDR3 is TGTGCCAGCAGCAGGGACAGGGGATTGGGTGGCTACACCTTC. Its translation is CASSRDRGLGGYTF. The chain carries TRBV3-1 and TRBJ1-2; 10 positions agree with TRBD1. The V and J ends lost 5 bases and 7 bases, in that order; junction bases with no gene match: 7. The CDR3 has 14 residues. Germline CDR1 LGHDT, CDR2 YNNKEL (reference sequence).

The chain combines TRBV4-1 with TRBJ2-1; TRBD2 matches at 14 bases. With 1 base clipped from V and 4 bases from J, the junction kept 6 bases outside the gene matches. The germline V gene has CDR1 MGHRA and CDR2 YSYEKL. The CDR3 totals 18 residues. The CDR3 region is CASSQGGLAGELYNEQFF. CDR3 DNA sequence: TGCGCCAGCAGCCAAGGGGGACTAGCGGGGGAACTATACAATGAGCAGTTCTTC.

The V call is TRBV6-2 or TRBV6-3, the J call TRBJ2-5; tentatively, D is TRBD1 or TRBD2 (6 bases each). The germline V gene encodes CDR1 MNHEY and CDR2 SVGEGT. The CDR3 totals 16 residues. Trimming stripped 6 bases from V and 5 bases from J, with 22 bases between. This CDR3 is CASRKNLGGLVETQYF. The CDR3 DNA sequence: TGTGCCAGCAGAAAAAACCTGGGGGGCCTAGTCGAGACCCAGTACTTC.

The V call is TRBV3-1, the J call TRBJ2-4, with a tentative D call TRBD1 (6 bases). The CDR3 totals 14 residues. Trimming stripped 1 base from V and 7 bases from J, with 11 bases between. Germline V CDR1 and CDR2: LGHDT, YNNKEL (reference sequence). Here the CDR3 reads CASSQGQDGNIQYF. The CDR3 DNA reads TGTGCCAGCAGCCAAGGACAGGACGGGAACATTCAGTACTTC.

This chain links TRBV20-1 with TRBJ1-2, with a weak D call TRBD1 (5 bases). Germline V lookup: CDR1 DFQATT, CDR2 SNEGSKA (reference sequence). This CDR3 region has 13 residues. V lost 0 bases and J lost 8, with 13 bases in between. The CDR3 is CSARDWGEWGYTF. CDR3 DNA: TGCAGTGCTAGAGATTGGGGGGAATGGGGCTACACCTTC.

The rearrangement links TRBV6-6 to TRBJ1-5, with TRBD1 matching 10 bases. Germline values: CDR1 MNHNY, CDR2 SVGAGI (reference sequence). V was clipped by 2 bases and J by 1 base; unmatched bases: 8. The CDR3 loop spans 18 amino acids. CDR3 loop: CASSYTRQGARSNQPQHF. The CDR3, as DNA: TGTGCCAGCAGTTACACCCGACAGGGGGCCAGGAGCAATCAGCCCCAGCATTTT.

This chain links TRBV9 with TRBJ1-3; a possible D gene is TRBD1 (6 bases). Trimming removed 3 bases from V and 2 bases from J, with 9 bases in between. The CDR3 runs 14 residues. CDR1 and CDR2 from the germline V gene are SGDLS and YYNGEE. The CDR3 DNA reads as TGTGCCAGCAGCGGCAACAGGGCTGGAAACACCATATATTTT. Translating gives CASSGNRAGNTIYF.

This clonotype showed up many times. The V and J genes are TRBV11-2 and TRBJ2-1; D remains ambiguous. V lost 5 bases to trimming and J lost 2 bases, with 13 bases between them. CDR3 size: 15 residues. Germline CDR1 is SGHAT and CDR2 is FQNNGV. CDR3: CASSPDLGTYNEQFF. The CDR3 DNA reads as TGTGCCAGCAGCCCTGATCTGGGAACCTACAATGAGCAGTTCTTC.

This rearrangement joins TRBV4-3 to TRBJ1-2; D gene unclear. The length of the CDR3 is 14 residues. The V gene lost 1 base and the J gene lost 4 bases, with 10 bases spanning the gap. The germline V gene has CDR1 LGHNA and CDR2 YSLEER. The DNA for the CDR3 is TGCGCCAGCAGCCAAGTGTTACAGTCCTATGGCTACACCTTC. Its protein is CASSQVLQSYGYTF.

CDR3 region: CASSLTGPREGYTF. DNA for the CDR3: TGTGCCAGCAGTTTGACAGGGCCCAGGGAAGGCTACACCTTC. J is TRBJ1-2 and V is TRBV7-2, with 7 bases aligning to TRBD1. The CDR3 runs 14 residues. Germline-derived CDR1 and CDR2 are SGHTA and FQGNSA. The junction had 12 bases not matched to a gene; V was cut back by 6 bases and J by 8 bases.

This clonotype was seen only a few times. The CDR3 sequence is CASSLFYRETQYF. CDR3 bases: TGTGCCAGCAGCTTGTTTTACAGGGAGACCCAGTACTTC. The chain couples TRBV5-5 to TRBJ2-5, with D possibly matching TRBD1 (5 bases). The V gene's germline CDR1 is SGHKS and CDR2 YYEKEE (reference sequence). There are 13 residues in the CDR3. The V and J ends lost 1 base and 5 bases respectively, with 9 bases between them.